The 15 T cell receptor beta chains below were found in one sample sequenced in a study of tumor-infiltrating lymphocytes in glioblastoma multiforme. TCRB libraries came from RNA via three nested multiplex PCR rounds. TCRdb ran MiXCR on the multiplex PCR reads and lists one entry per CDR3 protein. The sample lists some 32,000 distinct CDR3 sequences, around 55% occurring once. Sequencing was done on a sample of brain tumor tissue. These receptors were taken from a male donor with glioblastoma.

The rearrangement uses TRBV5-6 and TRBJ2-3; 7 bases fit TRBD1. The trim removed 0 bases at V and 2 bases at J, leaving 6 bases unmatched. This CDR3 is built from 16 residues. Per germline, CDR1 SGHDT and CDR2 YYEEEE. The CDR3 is CASSLVGDSSTDTQYF. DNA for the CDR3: TGTGCCAGCAGCTTGGTCGGGGACAGTTCCACAGATACGCAGTATTTT.

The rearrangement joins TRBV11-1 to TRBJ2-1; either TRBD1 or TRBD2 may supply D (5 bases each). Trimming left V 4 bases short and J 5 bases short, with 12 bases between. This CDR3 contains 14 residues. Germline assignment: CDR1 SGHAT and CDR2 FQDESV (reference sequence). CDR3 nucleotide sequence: TGTGCCAGCAGCTATTACGGGACGAACAATGAGCAGTTCTTC. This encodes CASSYYGTNNEQFF.

This CDR3 is CDVVSTLYEQYF. CDR3 nucleotide sequence: TGCGACGTTGTCTCCACCCTTTACGAGCAGTACTTC. The rearrangement uses TRBV29-1 and TRBJ2-7; D uncertain. The germline CDR1 and CDR2 sequences are SQVTM and ANQGSEA. CDR3 length: 12 amino acids.

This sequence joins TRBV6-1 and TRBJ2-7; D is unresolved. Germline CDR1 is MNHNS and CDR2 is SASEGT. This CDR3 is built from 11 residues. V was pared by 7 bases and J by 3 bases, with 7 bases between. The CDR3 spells CASMSFYEQYF. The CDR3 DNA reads TGTGCCAGCATGTCTTTCTACGAGCAGTACTTC.

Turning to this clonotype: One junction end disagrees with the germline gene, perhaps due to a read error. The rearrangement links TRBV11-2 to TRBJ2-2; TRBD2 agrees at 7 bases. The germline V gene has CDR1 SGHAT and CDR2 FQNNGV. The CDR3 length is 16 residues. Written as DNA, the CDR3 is TGTGCCAGCCCCGCGAGACCACCACGGGGGGTCGGGAAGCTGTTTTTT. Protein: CASPARPPRGVGKLFF. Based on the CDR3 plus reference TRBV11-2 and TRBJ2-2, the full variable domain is EAGVAQSPRYKIIEKRQSVAFWCNPISGHATLYWYQQILGQGPKLLIQFQNNGVVDDSQLPKDRFSAERLKGVDSTLKIQPAKLEDSAVYLCASPARPPRGVGKLFFGEGSRLTVL.

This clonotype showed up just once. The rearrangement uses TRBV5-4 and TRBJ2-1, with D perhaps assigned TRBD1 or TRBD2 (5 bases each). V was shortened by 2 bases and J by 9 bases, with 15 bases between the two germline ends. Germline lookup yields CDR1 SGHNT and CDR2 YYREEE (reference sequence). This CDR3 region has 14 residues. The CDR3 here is CASSFGTARGEQFF. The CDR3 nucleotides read TGTGCCAGCAGCTTCGGAACCGCGAGGGGTGAGCAGTTCTTC.

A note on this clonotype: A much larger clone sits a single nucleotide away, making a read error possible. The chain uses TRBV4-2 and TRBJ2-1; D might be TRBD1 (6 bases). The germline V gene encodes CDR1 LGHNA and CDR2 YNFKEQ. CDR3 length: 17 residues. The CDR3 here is CASSRAAGVSSYNGQFF. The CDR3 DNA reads TGTGCCAGCAGCCGGGCGGCAGGGGTGAGCTCCTACAATGGGCAGTTCTTC.

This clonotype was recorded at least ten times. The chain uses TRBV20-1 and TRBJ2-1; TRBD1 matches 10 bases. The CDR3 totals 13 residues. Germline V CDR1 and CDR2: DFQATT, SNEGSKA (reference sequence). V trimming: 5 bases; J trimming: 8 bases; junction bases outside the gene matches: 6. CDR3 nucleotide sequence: TGCAGTGCTGGGGACAGGGGACCACATGAGCAGTTCTTC. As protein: CSAGDRGPHEQFF.

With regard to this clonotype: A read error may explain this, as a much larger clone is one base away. In DNA, the CDR3 is TGTGCCGGCAGTTTTCAGGGGTATATGCAGTTCTTC. Translating it yields CAGSFQGYMQFF. V gene TRBV28 combines with J gene TRBJ2-1, with TRBD1 as a possible D gene (6 bases). The CDR3 has 12 amino acids. Germline CDR1 is MDHEN and CDR2 is SYDVKM. Combining the CDR3 with reference TRBV28 and TRBJ2-1 gives the whole variable domain DVKVTQSSRYLVKRTGEKVFLECVQDMDHENMFWYRQDPGLGLRLIYFSYDVKMKEKGDIPEGYSVSREKKERFSLILESASTNQTSMYLCAGSFQGYMQFFGPGTRLTVL.

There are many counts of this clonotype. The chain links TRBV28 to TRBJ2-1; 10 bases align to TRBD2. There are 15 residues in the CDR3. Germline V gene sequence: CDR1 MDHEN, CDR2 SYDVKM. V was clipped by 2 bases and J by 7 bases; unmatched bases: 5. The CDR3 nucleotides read TGTGCCAGCAGTTTACTAGCGGGAGTTAAAAATGAGCAGTTCTTC. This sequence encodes CASSLLAGVKNEQFF.

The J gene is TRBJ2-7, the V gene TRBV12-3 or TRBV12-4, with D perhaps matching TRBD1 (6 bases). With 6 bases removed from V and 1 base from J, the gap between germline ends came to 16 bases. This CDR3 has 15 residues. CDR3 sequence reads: CASRGIRTASYEQYF. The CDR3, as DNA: TGTGCCAGCAGGGGGATAAGGACAGCTTCCTACGAGCAGTACTTC.

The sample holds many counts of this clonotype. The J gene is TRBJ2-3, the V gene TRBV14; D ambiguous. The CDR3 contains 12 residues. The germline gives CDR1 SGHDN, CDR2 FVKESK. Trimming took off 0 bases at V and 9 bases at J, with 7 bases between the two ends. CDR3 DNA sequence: TGTGCCAGCAGCCAAGAGAGAAGGACGCAGTATTTT. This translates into CASSQERRTQYF.

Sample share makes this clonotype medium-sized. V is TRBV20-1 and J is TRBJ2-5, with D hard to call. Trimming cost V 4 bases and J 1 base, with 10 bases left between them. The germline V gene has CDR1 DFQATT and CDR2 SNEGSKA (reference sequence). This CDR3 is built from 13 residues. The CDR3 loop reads CSAIRQPQETQYF. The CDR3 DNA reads TGCAGTGCTATCAGACAACCCCAAGAGACCCAGTACTTC.

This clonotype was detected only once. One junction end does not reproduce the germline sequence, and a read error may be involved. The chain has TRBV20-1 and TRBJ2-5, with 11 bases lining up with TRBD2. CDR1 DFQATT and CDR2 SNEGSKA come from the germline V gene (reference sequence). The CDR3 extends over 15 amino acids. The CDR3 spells CNAGDLGLAEETQYF. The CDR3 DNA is TGCAATGCTGGAGATTTGGGACTAGCGGAGGAGACCCAGTACTTC.

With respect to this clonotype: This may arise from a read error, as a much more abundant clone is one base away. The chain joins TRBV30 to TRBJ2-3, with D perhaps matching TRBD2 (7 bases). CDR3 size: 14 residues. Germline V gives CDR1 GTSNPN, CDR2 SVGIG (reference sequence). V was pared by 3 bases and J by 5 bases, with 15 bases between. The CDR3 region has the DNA TGTGCCTGGAGGGGGGCGGGAGCAATAGATACGCAGTATTTT. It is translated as CAWRGAGAIDTQYF.